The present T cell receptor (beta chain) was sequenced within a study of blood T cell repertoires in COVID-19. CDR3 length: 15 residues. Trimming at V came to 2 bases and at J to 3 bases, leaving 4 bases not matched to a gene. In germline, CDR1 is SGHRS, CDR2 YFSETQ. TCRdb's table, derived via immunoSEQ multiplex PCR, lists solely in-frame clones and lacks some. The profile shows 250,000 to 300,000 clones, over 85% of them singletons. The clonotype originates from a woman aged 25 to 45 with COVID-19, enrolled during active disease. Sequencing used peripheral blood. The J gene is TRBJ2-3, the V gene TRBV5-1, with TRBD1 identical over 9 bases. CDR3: CASSFLQGATDTQYF. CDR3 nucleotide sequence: TGCGCCAGCAGCTTTCTACAGGGGGCGACAGATACGCAGTATTTT.